What follows describes a single T cell receptor beta chain. What it binds is not known. Participants had chemo-refractory metastatic non-small-cell lung cancer and were treated with focal radiation plus ipilimumab CTLA-4 blockade. Assay: immunoSEQ multiplex PCR; the TCRdb copy retains only in-frame clones and omits some. The sample records approximately 89,000 clones, about 79% being singletons. The sample belongs to a study of radiotherapy plus CTLA-4 blockade in lung cancer. Study background: Disease control reached more than 25%, with objective responses in approximately 17%.

Whole-study findings and limits: Blood saw expansion of tumor-derived TCR clones after radiotherapy plus ipilimumab. Reports identified early blood T cell clone dynamics, with interferon-beta, as the best response predictor.

CDR3 length: 11 residues. Trimming took 7 bases from V and 0 from J, leaving 3 bases between them. Germline V gene lookup returns CDR1 SGHAT and CDR2 FQNNGV. The sequence derives from a human donor with non-small cell lung cancer who had a partial response to radiotherapy plus ipilimumab. Some clones in this sample may be carry-over from other donors' samples. This rearrangement joins TRBV11-2 to TRBJ2-5; D unclear. Sample: peripheral blood, taken from a patient treated with radiotherapy plus ipilimumab. CDR3 residues: CASTNQETQYF. The DNA of the CDR3 is TGTGCCAGCACCAACCAAGAGACCCAGTACTTC.